The clone carrying this T cell receptor beta chain has ten or more counts. The antigen is undetermined. Between the trimmed V and J ends, which lost 3 bases and 1 base, there was a span of 12 bases. CDR1 MNHEY and CDR2 SVGEGT come from the germline V gene. The CDR3 is 15 residues long. These data belong to a study of early T cells in non-severe SARS-CoV-2 infection. Looking at the study overall: Chains were unpaired, as sequencing was done on bulk RNA from unsorted whole blood. General study points: Matching against VDJdb likely underestimated virus-specific expansions, favoring anti-spike CD8.

Individually, cDNA molecules had unique molecular identifiers attached to them. One entry per CDR3 protein, called by TCRdb with MiXCR from the 5' RACE reads. The data show some 80,000 distinct CDR3 sequences, with approximately 13% seen just once and over 1.2% held by the top ten. The genes are TRBV6-2 or TRBV6-3 and TRBJ1-1; D unresolved. This TCR was recovered from an adult who was a healthcare worker with PCR-confirmed SARS-CoV-2 infection or an uninfected control (not recorded which). The source material was whole blood. CDR3 residues: CASSYSQVGNTEAFF. In DNA, the CDR3 is TGTGCCAGCAGTTATAGCCAAGTGGGGAACACTGAAGCTTTCTTT.